This TCR beta chain appears in the sequencing data of a study of T cells after yellow fever vaccination. Whole-study results and caveats: Once the booster was given, most primary-vaccination clones reappeared, at just under 98% for CD4 and around 90% for CD8.

Making TCR cDNA involved 5'RACE template switching, which added UMIs and a universal primer site. MiXCR, applied by TCRdb to the 5' RACE reads, yields one record per CDR3 protein. This sample has about 69,000 distinct CDR3 sequences; around 6.2% occur once, and the top ten carry around 2.1%. This clonotype qualifies as medium-sized (0.01 to 0.1%). The antigen is not known. The length of the CDR3 is 13 residues. The germline V gene has CDR1 SEHNR and CDR2 FQNEAQ (reference sequence). V lost 1 base, J lost 1 base, and 4 bases lay in between. This chain links TRBV7-9 with TRBJ2-5; no clear D gene. The sequenced sample was CD4+ T cells sorted from PBMCs, obtained more than 13 days after the first yellow fever vaccination. The receptor's source is a man younger than 35 who received the YFV17D yellow fever vaccine. The CDR3 DNA follows: TGTGCCAGCAGCTTAGAGGGCCAAGAGACCCAGTACTTC. As protein: CASSLEGQETQYF.